This is a list of T cell receptor beta chains from one sample in a study of beta chain features in type 1 diabetes. TCRdb keeps only in-frame clones here, not all; method: immunoSEQ multiplex PCR. The data show 300,000 to 350,000 clones, with less than 20% seen just once and approximately 0.043% held by the top ten. The sequenced sample was naive CD4+ T cells from blood. These receptors were taken from a woman aged 18-35 years in good health. The CDR3 runs from the conserved cysteine through the conserved F or W. The D gene is left open where the match is weak. Part of the rows lack a size; the others show once, few, many or a class for expanded clones.

-	TRBV2	-	TRBJ2-3	CASSTGTDTQYF	TGTGCCAGCAGTACAGGGACAGATACGCAGTATTTT
TRBD1	TRBV19	-	TRBJ1-5	CASSPRGEPQHF	TGTGCCAGTAGCCCCAGGGGGGAACCCCAGCATTTT
-	TRBV5-4	few	TRBJ2-1	CASSLAVDSSSYNEQFF	TGTGCCAGCAGCTTGGCGGTGGATTCTAGCTCCTACAATGAGCAGTTCTTC
-	TRBV11-2	few	TRBJ2-7	CASTASQGIFEQYF	TGTGCCAGCACCGCCTCGCAGGGTATTTTCGAGCAGTACTTC
-	TRBV20-1	-	TRBJ2-3	CSASRADTQYF	TGCAGTGCTAGTCGGGCAGATACGCAGTATTTT
-	TRBV5-1	-	TRBJ2-5	CASSLAGTPKETQYF	TGCGCCAGCAGCTTGGCGGGGACTCCAAAAGAGACCCAGTACTTC
-	TRBV4-1	few	TRBJ2-3	CASSLADTQYF	TGCGCCAGCAGCCTCGCAGATACGCAGTATTTT
-	TRBV9	-	TRBJ2-7	CASSVNRGEQYF	TGTGCCAGCAGCGTAAATAGGGGCGAGCAGTACTTC
TRBD1	TRBV15	-	TRBJ1-5	CATSRGGTGRGQPQHF	TGTGCCACCAGCAGGGGCGGGACAGGGAGAGGTCAGCCCCAGCATTTT
TRBD1	TRBV5-8	few	TRBJ2-5	CASSSFSGTGGETQYF	TGTGCCAGCAGCTCCTTTTCCGGGACAGGGGGAGAGACCCAGTACTTC
-	TRBV18	few	TRBJ2-5	CASSPPSVELQYF	TGTGCCAGCTCACCACCTAGCGTGGAGCTCCAGTACTTC
TRBD1	TRBV30	few	TRBJ1-2	CAWSVKGGGGYTF	TGTGCCTGGAGTGTTAAAGGGGGCGGTGGCTACACCTTC
TRBD2	TRBV30	few	TRBJ2-3	CAWGTGGGADTQYF	TGTGCCTGGGGAACCGGGGGGGGCGCAGATACGCAGTATTTT
TRBD1	TRBV19	-	TRBJ1-1	CASSGGGLTEAFF	TGTGCCAGTAGTGGAGGGGGCCTCACTGAAGCTTTCTTT
-	TRBV15	few	TRBJ1-6	CATSSGYNSPLHF	TGTGCCACCAGCTCGGGATATAATTCACCCCTCCACTTT
-	TRBV11-2	few	TRBJ2-5	CASSFVPGGGETQYF	TGTGCCAGCAGCTTTGTACCCGGGGGTGGAGAGACCCAGTACTTC
-	TRBV30	-	TRBJ1-1	CAWSPGTPTEAFF	TGTGCCTGGAGTCCCGGGACACCCACTGAAGCTTTCTTT
TRBD1	TRBV5-1	few	TRBJ2-1	CASDRDSSYNEQFF	TGCGCCAGTGACCGGGACAGCTCCTACAATGAGCAGTTCTTC
-	TRBV5-1	-	TRBJ1-6	CASSLGSVRPNSPLHF	TGCGCCAGCAGCCTTGGATCGGTGCGGCCGAATTCACCCCTCCACTTT
-	TRBV2	few	TRBJ2-6	CASSGGKVGANVLTF	TGTGCCAGCAGTGGAGGGAAGGTAGGGGCCAACGTCCTGACTTTC
-	TRBV6-5	-	TRBJ2-1	CASSTGTESWRGQFF	TGTGCCAGCAGCACCGGGACAGAGTCTTGGCGGGGGCAGTTCTTC
TRBD2	TRBV7-9	-	TRBJ2-1	CASSLGRGGIGEQFF	TGTGCCAGCAGCTTGGGCCGGGGGGGCATCGGTGAGCAGTTCTTC
-	TRBV6-5	-	TRBJ2-3	CASSPSPSTDTQYF	TGTGCCAGCTCCCCCTCCCCTTCCACAGATACGCAGTATTTT
-	TRBV19	-	TRBJ2-7	CASSPPGHRYEQYF	TGTGCCAGTAGTCCCCCGGGACACAGATACGAGCAGTACTTC
-	TRBV11-3	-	TRBJ2-1	CASSRDWPYNEQFF	TGTGCCAGCAGCCGGGACTGGCCCTACAATGAGCAGTTCTTC
-	TRBV30	-	TRBJ2-7	CAWSGSGTGEQYF	TGTGCCTGGAGTGGGTCCGGGACTGGCGAGCAGTACTTC
-	TRBV6-5	-	TRBJ1-1	CASSYSGAGEAFF	TGTGCCAGCAGTTACTCTGGGGCCGGAGAAGCTTTCTTT
-	TRBV11-1	few	TRBJ2-7	CASSVLRAYEQYF	TGTGCCAGCAGTGTGTTGAGGGCCTACGAGCAGTACTTC
-	TRBV9	few	TRBJ2-1	CASSASGPHNEQFF	TGTGCCAGCAGCGCAAGCGGTCCCCACAATGAGCAGTTCTTC
-	TRBV29-1	few	TRBJ1-2	CSVGGTNYGYTF	TGCAGCGTTGGAGGGACTAACTATGGCTACACCTTC
-	TRBV5-1	few	TRBJ2-5	CASSSQTGRRLETQYF	TGCGCCAGCAGCTCGCAGACAGGGAGGAGATTGGAGACCCAGTACTTC
-	TRBV18	few	TRBJ2-3	CASSPTGSATDTQYF	TGTGCCAGCTCGCCCACAGGGTCTGCCACAGATACGCAGTATTTT
-	TRBV2	-	TRBJ1-2	CASNRGRGGYTF	TGTGCCAGCAATCGGGGAAGAGGCGGCTACACCTTC
-	TRBV25-1	-	TRBJ2-5	CASSAAYGQQQETQYF	TGTGCCAGCAGTGCTGCGTATGGACAGCAACAAGAGACCCAGTACTTC
-	TRBV5-1	-	TRBJ2-3	CATLERDTQYF	TGCGCCACCCTTGAGAGAGATACGCAGTATTTT
TRBD1	TRBV9	-	TRBJ1-2	CASSVRDSKNYGYTF	TGTGCCAGCAGCGTAAGGGACAGCAAAAACTATGGCTACACCTTC
TRBD1	TRBV29-1	-	TRBJ1-2	CSVELSRAGGGNYGYTF	TGCAGCGTTGAGTTGAGTAGGGCAGGGGGCGGAAACTATGGCTACACCTTC
-	TRBV30	-	TRBJ2-7	CAWRPRASYEQYF	TGTGCCTGGAGGCCCCGAGCGAGTTACGAGCAGTACTTC
-	TRBV2	few	TRBJ2-7	CASRPETGAYEQYF	TGTGCCAGCAGGCCGGAGACAGGAGCCTACGAGCAGTACTTC
TRBD2	TRBV18	-	TRBJ2-7	CASSPGAGVSYEQYF	TGTGCCAGCTCACCTGGAGCGGGAGTATCCTACGAGCAGTACTTC
-	TRBV6-6	few	TRBJ2-6	CATESGANVLTF	TGTGCCACCGAGTCTGGGGCCAACGTCCTGACTTTC
-	TRBV7-8	-	TRBJ1-2	CASSSNRVNYGYTF	TGTGCCAGCAGCTCGAACAGGGTAAACTATGGCTACACCTTC
-	TRBV7-9	-	TRBJ1-1	CASIRGGRTEAFF	TGTGCCAGCATTCGGGGGGGGCGCACTGAAGCTTTCTTT
-	TRBV9	-	TRBJ1-2	CASSPGGGYYGYTF	TGTGCCAGCAGCCCTGGAGGAGGGTACTATGGCTACACCTTC
TRBD2	TRBV13	-	TRBJ2-1	CASSFPRLAGGNEQFF	TGTGCCAGCAGCTTCCCTCGGCTAGCGGGGGGGAATGAGCAGTTCTTC
TRBD2	TRBV10-3	few	TRBJ2-5	CAISESRGTSDSETQYF	TGTGCCATCAGTGAATCTCGGGGGACTAGCGACTCAGAGACCCAGTACTTC
TRBD2	TRBV7-2	-	TRBJ2-7	CASSLGGSGVYEQYF	TGTGCCAGCAGCTTAGGAGGTAGCGGGGTCTACGAGCAGTACTTC
-	TRBV19	-	TRBJ1-5	CASSPGRLGAQPQHF	TGTGCCAGTAGTCCCGGACGGTTGGGGGCTCAGCCCCAGCATTTT
TRBD2	TRBV11-3	-	TRBJ2-3	CASSERGGIDTQYF	TGTGCCAGCTCCGAGCGGGGGGGCATAGATACGCAGTATTTT
TRBD2	TRBV18	few	TRBJ2-1	CASSPTSGTYNEQFF	TGTGCCAGCTCACCAACTAGCGGGACCTACAATGAGCAGTTCTTC
-	TRBV2	once	TRBJ1-2	CASRGSAGNGYTF	TGTGCCAGCAGAGGGAGCGCGGGAAATGGCTACACCTTC
-	TRBV30	-	TRBJ1-6	CAWRATGKALHF	TGTGCCTGGAGAGCTACAGGGAAGGCCCTCCACTTT
-	TRBV6-5	-	TRBJ1-5	CASGERNSNQPQHF	TGTGCCAGCGGTGAGCGAAATAGCAATCAGCCCCAGCATTTT
-	TRBV7-3	-	TRBJ2-7	CAMPRPSEQYF	TGTGCCATGCCGAGACCTAGCGAGCAGTACTTC
TRBD1	TRBV2	-	TRBJ2-1	CASSADRGGNEQFF	TGTGCCAGCAGTGCTGACAGGGGGGGCAATGAGCAGTTCTTC